What follows are 28 T cell receptor beta chains derived from one specimen sequenced in a study of blood T cell repertoires in COVID-19. Some clones are missing from TCRdb's copy, which holds only in-frame ones; the method was immunoSEQ multiplex PCR. The data show hundreds of thousands of clones, 70% to 90% seen once. The specimen sequenced was peripheral blood. These receptors originate from a woman aged 55-75 years with COVID-19, enrolled during active disease.

V gene TRBV19 combines with J gene TRBJ2-7; D is unclear. Trimming stripped 7 bases from V and 0 bases from J, with 10 bases between. Germline-derived CDR1 and CDR2 are LNHDA and SQIVND (reference sequence). This CDR3 has 13 residues. In DNA form, the CDR3 reads TGTGCCAGTATGTCCGTCGGCTCCTACGAGCAGTACTTC. The encoded protein is CASMSVGSYEQYF.

The chain joins TRBV28 to TRBJ1-1; D might be TRBD1 (5 bases). Trimming stripped 5 bases from V and 0 bases from J, with 13 bases between. The germline gives CDR1 MDHEN, CDR2 SYDVKM. CDR3 length: 15 amino acids. DNA of the CDR3: TGTGCCAGCAGTCCCTTACAGGCAATGAACACTGAAGCTTTCTTT. Translated: CASSPLQAMNTEAFF.

This clone was seen only once. In DNA form, the CDR3 reads TGTGCCAGCAGCTTACGTGCTAGTACAGATACGCAGTATTTT. Translation gives CASSLRASTDTQYF. V gene TRBV7-2 combines with J gene TRBJ2-3; D is uncertain. Trimming removed 2 bases at V and 3 bases at J, with 9 bases between. The CDR3 has 14 amino acids. The germline V gene has CDR1 SGHTA and CDR2 FQGNSA.

This clone was observed once. The CDR3 DNA is TGTGCCAGCAGCTCCCTGGGGGGGGATACGCAGTATTTT. Amino acid sequence: CASSSLGGDTQYF. The V and J genes are TRBV6-2 or TRBV6-3 and TRBJ2-3; 7 bases line up with TRBD2. The germline V gene has CDR1 MNHEY and CDR2 SVGEGT. This CDR3 has 13 amino acids. V dropped 6 bases and J dropped 6; count of bases not matched to a gene: 6.

The chain employs TRBV5-1 and TRBJ2-3, with TRBD2 matching over 7 bases. Germline CDR1 reads SGHRS; CDR2 reads YFSETQ. The J segment lost 3 bases and the V segment lost 4 bases, leaving 5 bases of the junction unmatched. There are 14 residues in the CDR3. Written as DNA, the CDR3 is TGCGCCAGCAGCGCCGGCGGGGGAACAGATACGCAGTATTTT. As protein: CASSAGGGTDTQYF.

Here the CDR3 reads CATSGRPRAGGVSSYNEQFF. The CDR3 DNA sequence: TGTGCCACCAGCGGCCGGCCCCGAGCGGGGGGCGTTAGCTCCTACAATGAGCAGTTCTTC. V gene TRBV15 combines with J gene TRBJ2-1; the match to TRBD2 covers 9 bases. This CDR3 spans 20 amino acids. With V trimmed by 5 bases and J by 0 bases, 17 bases remained unmatched. In germline, CDR1 is LNHNV, CDR2 YYDKDF (reference sequence).

This sequence joins TRBV5-1 and TRBJ2-1, with TRBD2 identical over 8 bases. This CDR3 has 15 residues. In germline, CDR1 is SGHRS, CDR2 YFSETQ. With 6 bases clipped from V and 5 bases from J, the junction kept 10 bases outside the gene matches. CDR3 DNA: TGCGCCAGCAAGGAGTCGGGGGGGCTCGACAATGAGCAGTTCTTC. Its protein product is CASKESGGLDNEQFF.

The chain's CDR3 is CASSPRVRGAETQYF. For the CDR3, the DNA is TGTGCCAGCAGCCCTAGAGTCCGGGGGGCAGAGACCCAGTACTTC. The chain uses TRBV9 and TRBJ2-5; maybe TRBD2 (7 bases). The CDR3 runs 15 residues. V dropped 4 bases and J dropped 4 bases, with 17 bases sitting between them. Germline values: CDR1 SGDLS, CDR2 YYNGEE.

The chain employs TRBV2 and TRBJ2-4; 7 nucleotides align to TRBD1. The CDR3 is 12 amino acids. V lost 5 bases and J lost 5; bases outside the gene matches: 0. Per the germline V gene, CDR1 is SNHLY and CDR2 is FYNNEI. Here the CDR3 reads CASSQGENIQYF. The CDR3 DNA sequence: TGTGCCAGCAGTCAGGGGGAAAACATTCAGTACTTC.

This chain uses TRBV7-8 with TRBJ2-7, with D possibly being TRBD2 (6 bases). Germline CDR1 is SGHVS and CDR2 is FQNEAQ. The CDR3 runs to 14 residues. V was shortened by 1 base and J by 3 bases, with 10 bases between the two germline ends. CDR3 nucleotide sequence: TGTGCCAGCAGCTTAGAGCGCGGGGTCTACGAGCAGTACTTC. Translated, it gives CASSLERGVYEQYF.

The chain recombines TRBV4-2 with TRBJ2-3; D is ambiguous. V gave up 0 bases and J gave up 1 base, with 14 bases separating them. The CDR3 is made up of 17 amino acids. In germline, CDR1 is LGHNA, CDR2 YNFKEQ. CDR3 sequence reads: CASSQDSPHSGTDTQYF. In DNA, the CDR3 is TGTGCCAGCAGCCAAGATTCACCCCACTCGGGCACAGATACGCAGTATTTT.

This sequence joins TRBV19 and TRBJ1-4; D is ambiguous. The germline V and J ends were trimmed by 4 bases and 7 bases, with 13 bases remaining between them. CDR1 is LNHDA, CDR2 SQIVND, per germline (reference sequence). The CDR3 sequence is 14 residues long. The CDR3 reads CASSSGPKSEKLFF. In DNA form, the CDR3 reads TGTGCCAGTAGTAGCGGGCCTAAGAGTGAAAAACTGTTTTTT.

The chain couples TRBV5-8 to TRBJ2-1; TRBD1 matches at 9 bases. The V segment lost 5 bases and the J segment 4 bases; nucleotides outside the gene matches: 7. CDR3 length: 15 amino acids. The germline V gene has CDR1 SGHTS and CDR2 YDEGEE. The CDR3: CASSSPGQGYNEQFF. In DNA form, the CDR3 reads TGTGCCAGCAGTTCTCCGGGACAGGGATACAATGAGCAGTTCTTC.

This clone was detected only once. The chain carries TRBV9 and TRBJ1-1; tentatively, D is TRBD1 (5 bases). The CDR3 is made up of 14 amino acids. CDR1 SGDLS and CDR2 YYNGEE come from the germline V gene. Deletions cut 1 base from V and 2 bases from J, with 9 bases between. The CDR3 coding sequence is TGTGCCAGCAGCGTACTAGGGACTAACACTGAAGCTTTCTTT. It yields the protein CASSVLGTNTEAFF.

The rearrangement uses TRBV5-1 and TRBJ2-7, with 10 nucleotides matching TRBD1. This CDR3 comprises 15 residues. J was trimmed by 6 bases and V by 0 bases; bases with no gene match: 6. CDR1 is SGHRS, CDR2 YFSETQ, per germline. The CDR3 DNA follows: TGCGCCAGCAGCTTGGCCGACAGGGGGCTCAGCGAGCAGTACTTC. It encodes CASSLADRGLSEQYF. Combining the CDR3 with reference TRBV5-1 and TRBJ2-7 gives the whole variable domain KAGVTQTPRYLIKTRGQQVTLSCSPISGHRSVSWYQQTPGQGLQFLFEYFSETQRNKGNFPGRFSGRQFSNSRSEMNVSTLELGDSALYLCASSLADRGLSEQYFGPGTRLTVT.

The count of this clone is one. The chain recombines TRBV9 with TRBJ1-1; maybe TRBD1 (6 bases). The length of the CDR3 is 15 residues. Germline-derived CDR1 and CDR2 are SGDLS and YYNGEE. Trimming took 1 base from V and 0 from J, leaving 10 bases between them. CDR3 bases: TGTGCCAGCAGCGTAACAGGGCACATGAACACTGAAGCTTTCTTT. Its translation: CASSVTGHMNTEAFF.

V is TRBV5-1 and J is TRBJ1-1, with a tentative D call TRBD1 (5 bases). CDR3 size: 15 residues. With 2 bases removed from V and 2 bases from J, the gap between germline ends came to 13 bases. Germline loops: CDR1 SGHRS, CDR2 YFSETQ. Here the CDR3 DNA reads TGCGCCAGCAGCTTTAGGCAGGGCCTCAACACTGAAGCTTTCTTT. Amino acids: CASSFRQGLNTEAFF.

In nucleotides, the CDR3 is TGCGCCAGCAGACCAGGGGTTTGGGAGAATTCACCCCTCCACTTT. Encoded protein: CASRPGVWENSPLHF. This chain links TRBV5-1 with TRBJ1-6, with D possibly being TRBD1 (6 bases). This CDR3 region has 15 residues. Germline-derived CDR1 and CDR2 are SGHRS and YFSETQ. V dropped 5 bases and J dropped 7 bases, with 16 bases sitting between them.

The CDR3 here is CASSYPTWSLRSYTEAFF. Written as DNA, the CDR3 is TGTGCCAGCAGTTACCCCACCTGGAGCCTACGTTCCTACACTGAAGCTTTCTTT. The genes are TRBV6-2 or TRBV6-3 and TRBJ1-1; D unresolved. Germline V gene lookup returns CDR1 MNHEY and CDR2 SVGEGT. The CDR3 consists of 18 residues. Trimming took 2 bases from V and 3 from J, leaving 22 bases between them.

Note on this clone: Other DNA sequences in this specimen translate into the identical CDR3. The J gene is TRBJ1-6, the V gene TRBV7-9; 9 nucleotides match TRBD1. Germline CDR1 reads SEHNR; CDR2 reads FQNEAQ (reference sequence). The J segment lost 0 bases and the V segment lost 3 bases, leaving 0 bases of the junction unmatched. This CDR3 has 16 residues. CDR3 sequence: CASSLDRGSYNSPLHF. The CDR3 region has the DNA TGTGCCAGCAGCTTGGACAGGGGCTCCTATAATTCACCCCTCCACTTT.

The chain couples TRBV7-3 to TRBJ2-2, with TRBD1 identical over 7 bases. The germline V gene encodes CDR1 SGHTA and CDR2 FQGTGA. The CDR3 spans 16 residues. Losses at the gene ends were 3 bases for V and 0 bases for J; bases not matched to a gene: 4. Here the CDR3 DNA reads TGTGCCAGCAGCTTTCCGGGACAGACGAACACCGGGGAGCTGTTTTTT. Residues: CASSFPGQTNTGELFF.

The chain links TRBV30 to TRBJ1-3; D might be TRBD1 (6 bases). Trimming removed 1 base from V and 2 bases from J, with 9 bases in between. CDR1 and CDR2 (germline): GTSNPN, SVGIG (reference sequence). The CDR3 loop spans 14 amino acids. CDR3 sequence: CAWSGAGAGNTIYF. As DNA, the CDR3 is TGTGCCTGGAGTGGGGCAGGGGCTGGAAACACCATATATTTT.

The V and J genes are TRBV4-2 and TRBJ2-3; 13 nucleotides line up with TRBD2. Germline lookup yields CDR1 LGHNA and CDR2 YNFKEQ. CDR3 length: 20 residues. The ends lost 4 bases at V and 2 bases at J; junction bases unmatched: 15. In nucleotides, the CDR3 is TGTGCCAGCAGCCCAGGGACTAGCGGGGCGTTTAAGCTCCCCACAGATACGCAGTATTTT. It codes for CASSPGTSGAFKLPTDTQYF.

V gene TRBV6-5 combines with J gene TRBJ2-7, with TRBD1 matching over 11 bases. The CDR3 runs 14 residues. Germline CDR1 and CDR2: MNHEY and SVGAGI. The J segment lost 0 bases and the V segment lost 11 bases, leaving 6 bases of the junction unmatched. The CDR3: CAGMDRGLSYEQYF. In DNA, the CDR3 is TGTGCCGGGATGGACAGGGGGCTCTCCTACGAGCAGTACTTC.

The rearrangement links TRBV6-2 or TRBV6-3 to TRBJ2-5; 8 bases align to TRBD2. This CDR3 region has 18 residues. The germline CDR1 and CDR2 sequences are MNHEY and SVGEGT. V lost 0 bases to trimming and J lost 4 bases; unmatched junction nucleotides: 13. The CDR3 region is CASSYSAIAGSGGETQYF. In nucleotides, the CDR3 is TGTGCCAGCAGTTACTCGGCGATAGCGGGGTCGGGCGGAGAGACCCAGTACTTC.

The J gene is TRBJ1-4, the V gene TRBV19; 9 nucleotides agree with TRBD1. Trimming cost V 5 bases and J 5 bases; bases outside gene matches: 9. CDR1 is LNHDA and CDR2 is SQIVND in the germline V gene (reference sequence). CDR3 length equals 16 residues. In nucleotides, the CDR3 is TGTGCCAGTAGTCCAGGGGTGGGGACAGGGAATGAAAAACTGTTTTTT. Translation gives CASSPGVGTGNEKLFF.

The chain employs TRBV13 and TRBJ1-1, with TRBD1 identical over 8 bases. From germline, CDR1 is PRHDT and CDR2 FYEKMQ (reference sequence). With 3 bases clipped from V and 2 bases from J, the junction kept 2 bases outside the gene matches. The CDR3 loop spans 14 amino acids. CDR3 residues: CASSFGQGNTEAFF. In DNA, the CDR3 is TGTGCCAGCAGCTTCGGACAGGGAAACACTGAAGCTTTCTTT. Supplemented by reference TRBV13 and TRBJ1-1, the full variable domain reads AAGVIQSPRHLIKEKRETATLKCYPIPRHDTVYWYQQGPGQDPQFLISFYEKMQSDKGSIPDRFSAQQFSDYHSELNMSSLELGDSALYFCASSFGQGNTEAFFGQGTRLTVV.

The chain employs TRBV19 and TRBJ1-6; D gene uncertain. The CDR3 runs 13 residues. Germline values: CDR1 LNHDA, CDR2 SQIVND (reference sequence). V was trimmed by 1 base and J by 8 bases, leaving 6 bases between them. In DNA, the CDR3 is TGTGCCAGTAGTATAGGGTTAGATTCACCCCTCCACTTT. Protein product: CASSIGLDSPLHF.